The 6 T cell receptor beta chains given below trace back to one sample, sequenced in a study of blood T cell repertoires in COVID-19. TCRdb's table, derived via immunoSEQ multiplex PCR, lists solely in-frame clones and lacks some. The data contain 140,000 or so clones, approximately 90% of them singletons. The sample taken for sequencing was peripheral blood. The receptors here all came from a woman between 50 and 59 years old with acute or convalescent COVID-19.

The chain combines TRBV7-9 with TRBJ1-2; D is undetermined. From germline, CDR1 is SEHNR and CDR2 FQNEAQ (reference sequence). The CDR3 sequence is 12 residues long. Trimming took 4 bases from V and 4 from J, leaving 7 bases between them. The CDR3 spells CASSSPGYGYTF. The CDR3 nucleotides are TGTGCCAGCAGCTCGCCGGGCTATGGCTACACCTTC.

The chain uses TRBV20-1 and TRBJ1-1, with D hard to call. Between the trimmed V and J ends, which lost 6 bases and 2 bases, there was a span of 4 bases. Germline assignment: CDR1 DFQATT and CDR2 SNEGSKA (reference sequence). This CDR3 region has 10 residues. The CDR3 here is CSAANTEAFF. The CDR3 DNA follows: TGCAGTGCAGCCAACACTGAAGCTTTCTTT.

The rearrangement links TRBV7-9 to TRBJ1-2; TRBD1 matches 8 bases. The trim removed 3 bases at V and 2 bases at J, leaving 2 bases unmatched. There are 14 residues in the CDR3. Germline values: CDR1 SEHNR, CDR2 FQNEAQ (reference sequence). CDR3 nucleotides: TGTGCCAGCAGCTTGGCAGGGGGCAACTATGGCTACACCTTC. Protein product: CASSLAGGNYGYTF.

The genes are TRBV10-3 and TRBJ2-7; TRBD2 aligns across 8 bases. The V gene's germline CDR1 is ENHRY and CDR2 SYGVKD. The junction had 7 bases not matched to a gene; V was cut back by 3 bases and J by 3 bases. This CDR3 is built from 15 residues. CDR3 region: CAISESSGPGYEQYF. The CDR3 DNA sequence: TGTGCCATCAGTGAATCTAGCGGGCCGGGCTACGAGCAGTACTTC.

This chain's CDR3 is CASSEGTPREAQHF. The CDR3 DNA reads as TGTGCCAGCAGTGAAGGGACCCCCCGGGAGGCACAGCATTTT. The rearrangement uses TRBV6-1 and TRBJ1-5; no definite D call. The length of the CDR3 is 14 residues. Between the trimmed V and J ends, which lost 1 base and 13 bases, there was a span of 17 bases. Looked up from germline, CDR1 is MNHNS and CDR2 is SASEGT.

This chain connects TRBV27 to TRBJ2-7; D is unresolved. CDR1 and CDR2 (germline): MNHEY, SMNVEV (reference sequence). The CDR3 consists of 13 residues. Trimming left V 4 bases short and J 0 bases short, with 7 bases between. Written as DNA, the CDR3 is TGTGCCAGCAGTTACTCTAGCTCCTACGAGCAGTACTTC. Amino acid sequence: CASSYSSSYEQYF.